These 30 T cell receptor beta chains were all obtained from the same sample, sequenced in a study of PD-L1 blockade in urothelial cancer. Time point of the sample: peripheral blood 6 weeks after treatment start. The table came from immunoSEQ multiplex PCR; TCRdb's copy has only in-frame clones and leaves some out. The table has 40,000 to 55,000 clones, 91% seen once. The sample was PBMCs, taken around atezolizumab (anti-PD-L1) treatment. Receptors originate from a man aged 70-80 years with urothelial cancer.

The rearrangement uses TRBV7-3 and TRBJ2-1, with a weak D call TRBD1 (6 bases). The ends were cut back, 1 base at V and 3 bases at J, with 7 bases in the middle. The CDR3 is 14 residues long. Looked up from germline, CDR1 is SGHTA and CDR2 is FQGTGA. In nucleotides, the CDR3 is TGTGCCAGCAGCTTAAACAGGGACTACAATGAGCAGTTCTTC. Translation gives CASSLNRDYNEQFF.

This clone showed up just once. The rearrangement links TRBV28 to TRBJ2-7, with 8 bases that match TRBD1. This CDR3 region has 15 residues. V dropped 4 bases and J dropped 3; count of bases not matched to a gene: 8. Germline CDR1 MDHEN, CDR2 SYDVKM. CDR3 in amino acids: CASSSGTGQVYEQYF. The CDR3 nucleotides read TGTGCCAGCAGTTCCGGTACGGGACAGGTCTACGAGCAGTACTTC.

This rearrangement joins TRBV2 to TRBJ2-7; TRBD1 matches at 9 bases. This CDR3 is built from 16 residues. Germline V gene sequence: CDR1 SNHLY, CDR2 FYNNEI. J lost 2 bases, V lost 5 bases, and 10 bases had no gene match. The chain's CDR3 is CASSYSRDRVTYEQYF. CDR3 DNA sequence: TGTGCCAGCAGTTACTCTCGGGACAGGGTAACCTACGAGCAGTACTTC.

V gene TRBV19 combines with J gene TRBJ2-7; D is unclear. Germline V gene lookup returns CDR1 LNHDA and CDR2 SQIVND (reference sequence). The CDR3 runs 14 residues. Trimming left V 1 base short and J 0 bases short, with 7 bases between. CDR3 in amino acids: CASSIAGFSYEQYF. The CDR3 DNA follows: TGTGCCAGTAGTATAGCCGGGTTCTCCTACGAGCAGTACTTC.

This clone was detected only once. The chain couples TRBV5-1 to TRBJ2-7; TRBD2 might be the D (6 bases). CDR3 size: 14 residues. Trimming shortened V by 0 bases and J by 5 bases, and 12 bases separated the two germline ends. Germline values: CDR1 SGHRS, CDR2 YFSETQ. The CDR3 here is CASSLGRESDEQYF. The DNA of the CDR3 is TGCGCCAGCAGCTTGGGCCGGGAGAGTGACGAGCAGTACTTC.

The CDR3 DNA sequence: TGTGCCAGCAGTTCGCCGGGGGGGGTTGCTGGGGCCAACGTCCTGACTTTC. Translation gives CASSSPGGVAGANVLTF. This chain joins TRBV28 and TRBJ2-6, with 8 bases aligning to TRBD2. CDR3 length: 17 residues. Germline V gene data show CDR1 as MDHEN and CDR2 as SYDVKM. J lost 2 bases, V lost 4 bases, and 7 bases had no gene match.

The rearrangement uses TRBV5-1 and TRBJ1-2; TRBD1 is a possible D gene (5 bases). CDR1 SGHRS and CDR2 YFSETQ come from the germline V gene. Trimming cost V 4 bases and J 3 bases, with 13 bases left between them. This CDR3 has 14 amino acids. CDR3 sequence: CASSPDSSYYGYTF. The DNA for the CDR3 is TGCGCCAGCAGCCCCGACAGCTCCTACTATGGCTACACCTTC.

The chain employs TRBV23-1 and TRBJ2-2; TRBD1 is a possible D gene (5 bases). TRBV23-1 is annotated as an ORF whose role is uncertain. V dropped 11 bases and J dropped 0 bases, with 22 bases sitting between them. This CDR3 comprises 17 residues. CDR3 sequence: CACSTVITFANTGELFF. In nucleotides, the CDR3 is TGCGCCTGCTCGACAGTCATAACGTTCGCGAACACCGGGGAGCTGTTTTTT.

This clone was observed once. The chain joins TRBV30 to TRBJ1-2; no clear D. V dropped 2 bases and J dropped 0 bases, with 10 bases sitting between them. Germline CDR1 is GTSNPN and CDR2 is SVGIG (reference sequence). The CDR3 has 14 amino acids. CDR3 loop: CAWSSGRANYGYTF. The DNA of the CDR3 is TGTGCCTGGAGTTCGGGGAGGGCTAACTATGGCTACACCTTC.

The chain carries TRBV15 and TRBJ2-3, with 12 positions matching TRBD1. Germline-derived CDR1 and CDR2 are LNHNV and YYDKDF (reference sequence). V gave up 11 bases and J gave up 5 bases; unmatched junction bases: 5. The CDR3 is 13 amino acids. In DNA form, the CDR3 reads TGTGCCGCCGGGACAGGGGGCGAAGATACGCAGTATTTT. Encoded protein: CAAGTGGEDTQYF. The whole variable domain, remainder taken from reference TRBV15 and TRBJ2-3, is DAMVIQNPRYQVTQFGKPVTLSCSQTLNHNVMYWYQQKSSQAPKLLFHYYDKDFNNEADTPDNFQSRRPNTSFCFLDIRSPGLGDTAMYLCAAGTGGEDTQYFGPGTRLTVL.

The chain carries TRBV30 and TRBJ2-3; TRBD2 matches at 10 bases. CDR1 is GTSNPN and CDR2 is SVGIG in the germline V gene (reference sequence). V trimming: 3 bases; J trimming: 5 bases; junction bases outside the gene matches: 8. The CDR3 extends over 15 amino acids. DNA of the CDR3: TGTGCCTGGAGGGGTAGCGGGAGGTTTAGAGATACGCAGTATTTT. Its translation: CAWRGSGRFRDTQYF.

V usage is TRBV5-1 and J usage is TRBJ1-4; weak D call: TRBD1 (5 bases). The germline gives CDR1 SGHRS, CDR2 YFSETQ. Trimming removed 6 bases from V and 4 bases from J, with 13 bases in between. This CDR3 has 14 residues. The CDR3 protein is CASKLGGGNEKLFF. The CDR3 region has the DNA TGCGCCAGCAAATTGGGCGGGGGTAATGAAAAACTGTTTTTT.

The chain joins TRBV15 to TRBJ1-2; 8 nucleotides align to TRBD1. Germline V gene data show CDR1 as LNHNV and CDR2 as YYDKDF (reference sequence). J gave up 1 base and V 3 bases, and 4 bases lay outside the gene matches. The CDR3 sequence is 15 residues long. DNA of the CDR3: TGTGCCACCAGCAGGAGGACAGGGAATAACTATGGCTACACCTTC. Its translation: CATSRRTGNNYGYTF.

This chain connects TRBV29-1 to TRBJ2-7; TRBD1 aligns across 7 bases. CDR1 SQVTM and CDR2 ANQGSEA come from the germline V gene. This CDR3 is built from 12 residues. V shed 5 bases, J shed 0 bases, and the junction held 1 base outside the gene matches. DNA for the CDR3: TGCAGCGTTCAGGGGGTCTCCTACGAGCAGTACTTC. This translates into CSVQGVSYEQYF.

The V gene is TRBV19, the J gene TRBJ2-7, with D maybe TRBD2 (5 bases). V was pared by 2 bases and J by 0 bases, with 11 bases between. The CDR3 totals 15 residues. Germline V gene data show CDR1 as LNHDA and CDR2 as SQIVND (reference sequence). CDR3 sequence: CASSILRGRSYEQYF. The CDR3 bases are TGTGCCAGTAGTATACTCCGCGGGCGCTCCTACGAGCAGTACTTC.

The chain carries TRBV7-8 and TRBJ2-1; 8 bases align to TRBD2. This CDR3 region has 15 residues. The germline V gene encodes CDR1 SGHVS and CDR2 FQNEAQ. Trimming removed 3 bases from V and 4 bases from J; junction bases left unmatched: 5. The CDR3 loop is CASSFGSGSYNEQFF. The CDR3 nucleotides are TGTGCCAGCAGCTTCGGGAGCGGGAGTTACAATGAGCAGTTCTTC. The full variable domain, in which reference TRBV7-8 and TRBJ2-1 provide the parts outside the CDR3, is GAGVSQSPRYKVAKRGQDVALRCDPISGHVSLFWYQQALGQGPEFLTYFQNEAQLDKSGLPSDRFFAERPEGSVSTLKIQRTQQEDSAVYLCASSFGSGSYNEQFFGPGTRLTVL.

V usage is TRBV7-2 and J usage is TRBJ2-7; 15 nucleotides match TRBD2. The length of the CDR3 is 16 residues. Germline CDR1 reads SGHTA; CDR2 reads FQGNSA. The V segment lost 3 bases and the J segment 7 bases; nucleotides outside the gene matches: 7. The CDR3 DNA reads as TGTGCCAGCAGCTTGCTCCCGGGACTAGCGGGAGGAGAGCAGTACTTC. Amino acid sequence: CASSLLPGLAGGEQYF. Supplemented by reference TRBV7-2 and TRBJ2-7, the full variable domain reads GAGVSQSPSNKVTEKGKDVELRCDPISGHTALYWYRQSLGQGLEFLIYFQGNSAPDKSGLPSDRFSAERTGGSVSTLTIQRTQQEDSAVYLCASSLLPGLAGGEQYFGPGTRLTVT.

The J gene is TRBJ2-3, the V gene TRBV5-1, with 8 bases that match TRBD2. Germline V lookup: CDR1 SGHRS, CDR2 YFSETQ. V was pared by 4 bases and J by 2 bases, with 9 bases of the junction left unmatched. The CDR3 covers 16 residues. CDR3 protein: CASSAAGGDFTDTQYF. CDR3 DNA: TGCGCCAGCAGCGCCGCCGGGGGGGACTTCACAGATACGCAGTATTTT.

The chain uses TRBV9 and TRBJ2-7; 7 bases agree with TRBD2. The CDR3 sequence is 15 residues long. Germline loops: CDR1 SGDLS, CDR2 YYNGEE. With 0 bases clipped from V and 7 bases from J, the junction kept 10 bases outside the gene matches. In nucleotides, the CDR3 is TGTGCCAGCAGCGTAGTGAGTGCGGGAGTGGGAGAGCAGTACTTC. Translation gives CASSVVSAGVGEQYF.

This clone was detected only once. V is TRBV19 and J is TRBJ2-3; the match to TRBD2 covers 9 bases. With 4 bases clipped from V and 4 bases from J, the junction kept 9 bases outside the gene matches. This CDR3 region has 16 residues. Germline loops: CDR1 LNHDA, CDR2 SQIVND (reference sequence). The CDR3 DNA reads TGTGCCAGTAGTACCCCAGCGGGAGGTGTAGCAGATACGCAGTATTTT. It yields the protein CASSTPAGGVADTQYF.

The V and J genes are TRBV5-4 and TRBJ2-2; 12 bases are shared with TRBD2. V shed 4 bases, J shed 0 bases, and the junction held 7 bases outside the gene matches. Germline V lookup: CDR1 SGHNT, CDR2 YYREEE (reference sequence). The CDR3 is 18 residues long. This CDR3 reads CASSPVASGRANTGELFF. CDR3 DNA: TGTGCCAGCAGCCCGGTGGCTAGCGGGAGGGCGAACACCGGGGAGCTGTTTTTT.

This chain connects TRBV27 to TRBJ2-7; D perhaps matches TRBD2 (5 bases). Trimming left V 2 bases short and J 3 bases short, with 5 bases between. From germline, CDR1 is MNHEY and CDR2 SMNVEV (reference sequence). This CDR3 region has 12 residues. The CDR3 spells CASSLGGYEQYF. CDR3 DNA sequence: TGTGCCAGCAGTTTAGGAGGCTACGAGCAGTACTTC.

The chain combines TRBV9 with TRBJ2-7; TRBD1 is a possible D gene (6 bases). The germline CDR1 and CDR2 sequences are SGDLS and YYNGEE. This CDR3 comprises 14 residues. The germline V and J ends were trimmed by 2 bases and 1 base, with 10 bases remaining between them. The CDR3: CASSVRTESYEQYF. CDR3 nucleotide sequence: TGTGCCAGCAGCGTCCGGACAGAGTCCTACGAGCAGTACTTC.

This chain connects TRBV29-1 to TRBJ2-5; D is perhaps TRBD1 (6 bases). This CDR3 has 15 residues. The germline CDR1 and CDR2 sequences are SQVTM and ANQGSEA. V was shortened by 4 bases and J by 1 base, with 16 bases between the two germline ends. This CDR3 reads CSVVTGLSFQETQYF. CDR3 in DNA: TGCAGCGTTGTGACAGGTCTTAGTTTCCAAGAGACCCAGTACTTC.

This rearrangement joins TRBV19 to TRBJ2-3; D might be TRBD1 (5 bases). The germline gives CDR1 LNHDA, CDR2 SQIVND (reference sequence). CDR3 size: 15 residues. V lost 3 bases and J 5 bases, leaving 15 bases between the germline ends. The DNA for the CDR3 is TGTGCCAGTAGTATTGGGGCCGGCTCTAAAGATACGCAGTATTTT. Encoded protein: CASSIGAGSKDTQYF. The full variable domain, with the rest looked up from reference TRBV19 and TRBJ2-3, is DGGITQSPKYLFRKEGQNVTLSCEQNLNHDAMYWYRQDPGQGLRLIYYSQIVNDFQKGDIAEGYSVSREKKESFPLTVTSAQKNPTAFYLCASSIGAGSKDTQYFGPGTRLTVL.

This clone was found once. V usage is TRBV27 and J usage is TRBJ1-1; no clear D gene. Trimming took off 2 bases at V and 3 bases at J, with 7 bases between the two ends. CDR1 MNHEY and CDR2 SMNVEV come from the germline V gene (reference sequence). The length of the CDR3 is 13 residues. In DNA, the CDR3 is TGTGCCAGCAGTTTACTAGCGGACACTGAAGCTTTCTTT. Translation: CASSLLADTEAFF.

This chain joins TRBV5-1 and TRBJ2-7; 12 nucleotides align to TRBD2. Germline CDR1 is SGHRS and CDR2 is YFSETQ. The CDR3 length is 14 residues. V lost 4 bases and J lost 2; bases outside the gene matches: 1. The DNA of the CDR3 is TGCGCCAGCAGCCTAGCGGGAGGGCCCTACGAGCAGTACTTC. As protein: CASSLAGGPYEQYF.

The CDR3 nucleotides read TGCGCCAGCAGTCAATCCTTCCTAGTCCAGGGAGATACGCAGTATTTT. It encodes CASSQSFLVQGDTQYF. The chain links TRBV23-1 to TRBJ2-3; D might be TRBD1 (5 bases). TRBV23-1 is labeled an ORF, and its function is uncertain. This CDR3 spans 16 amino acids. Trimming removed 0 bases at V and 5 bases at J, with 15 bases between.

This clone is labeled as medium-sized. The J gene is TRBJ2-5, the V gene TRBV2; 7 bases align to TRBD1. The CDR3 runs 14 residues. Per the germline V gene, CDR1 is SNHLY and CDR2 is FYNNEI. V lost 5 bases, J lost 4 bases, and 7 bases stayed unmatched. Here the CDR3 reads CASSRTGVGETQYF. DNA of the CDR3: TGTGCCAGCAGTAGAACAGGGGTGGGAGAGACCCAGTACTTC.

The V gene is TRBV9, the J gene TRBJ1-3; D is unclear. Germline V gives CDR1 SGDLS, CDR2 YYNGEE. The CDR3 totals 15 residues. V shed 4 bases and J shed 0 bases, with 11 bases lying between them. The CDR3 DNA follows: TGTGCCAGCAGCTCCCAGGTAGGCTCTGGAAACACCATATATTTT. Its translation is CASSSQVGSGNTIYF.